This T cell receptor beta chain was obtained from a study of CD8 T cells in ankylosing spondylitis. Study conclusions and caveats: Seemingly characteristic of ankylosing spondylitis blood was a TCR beta motif consisting of fewer than 10 highly homologous variants. Past research had described some motif variants in reactive arthritis synovial fluid and blood. According to the report, clones linked to the disease were significantly enriched in matched synovial fluid samples taken from ankylosing spondylitis patients.

The authors made TCR beta libraries by quantitative 5'-RACE with molecular barcodes. Using its own MiXCR run on the 5' RACE reads, TCRdb lists one record per CDR3 protein. This sample has under 250,000 distinct CDR3 sequences, with around 25% found just once. On this clonotype itself: Its specificity is unknown.

The junction had 6 bases not matched to a gene; V was cut back by 1 base and J by 0 bases. From germline, CDR1 is SGHAT and CDR2 FQNNGV. The CDR3 is made up of 18 amino acids. This chain uses TRBV11-2 with TRBJ2-5; 12 bases are a match to TRBD2. Sequences were obtained from blood, either unsorted or a sorted T cell fraction (not recorded which). This clonotype was obtained from a male donor with ankylosing spondylitis or in good health (not recorded which). The CDR3 spells CASSLVLRLAGDQETQYF. DNA for the CDR3: TGTGCCAGCAGCTTAGTACTGAGACTAGCGGGGGACCAAGAGACCCAGTACTTC.